This TCR beta chain was recovered during a study of shared clonotypes between healthy human individuals (dated by TCRdb to about 2020). In the study overall: The cohort included three men and a couple of women between 18 and 49 years of age. The study deeply sequenced blood TCR repertoires of five healthy adults to estimate repertoire size and the extent of clonotype sharing between individuals. Each donor's leukapheresis produced roughly between roughly 0.85 and 9.5 billion PBMCs. To increase sequencing depth and limit assay-specific biases, different laboratories used diverse techniques to prepare libraries and sequence TCR repertoires. Findings and caveats that apply to the study as a whole: The genetic and exposure-history diversity represented was limited by the small number of donors. Sampling was limited to blood, and TCR repertoires in tissue likely differ from TCR repertoires in blood. Pairwise subsampling indicated that sequencing depth was expected to affect the degree of clonotype sharing among donors.

Using the deep immunoSEQ assay, TCR CDR3 regions were amplified from genomic DNA by multiplex PCR. Extracted genomic DNA from each cell subset was spread evenly across all wells of several immunoSEQ 96-well plates, with each plate serving as a replicate. For unsorted PBMC, each replicate PCR was loaded with about 280 ng genomic DNA, equivalent to roughly 31,000 T cell genomes. Genomic DNA from unsorted PBMC was sequenced over ten immunoSEQ deep assay plates. Purified libraries were quantified with a Qubit 3.0 fluorometer, sized on a Bioanalyzer 2100, and re-quantified with the KAPA Library Quantification kit. Every immunoSEQ 96-well plate was sequenced on a separate single-read 150-cycle Illumina NextSeq 550 flow cell. The authors' pipeline ran thus. The immunoSEQ output contained only junctional sequences without quality scores, so filtering could not match that applied to full-length reads. Sequences were annotated with PyIR, a Python wrapper for IgBLAST v1.9, using IMGT germline references to assign V/J genes and CDR3. Reads with weak V/J assignments (E-value above 1e-6), missing CDR3, stop codons, out-of-frame junctions, or ambiguous translated residues were removed. A V3J clonotype was defined by an identical inferred V gene, J gene, and CDR3 amino acid sequence. Percentage overlap between repertoires was calculated by dividing the number of shared unique clonotypes by the size of the smaller repertoire. Richness of each repertoire was evaluated using RTK rarefaction, the Chao1 estimator, and Recon v2.1 estimates of unobserved clonotypes. The clones in this table, taken by TCRdb from immuneACCESS, are in-frame only. Not every clone is retained; where verified, under half of the shortfall comes from an unresolved V gene, and the cause of the rest is unknown. The DNA was the basis for D and trimming; V, J and clone size are from that table. The sample has hundreds of thousands of clones on record, roughly 72% of them singletons. 12% of the sample is held by the ten biggest clonotypes.

As for this clone: The specificity of this receptor is unknown. No much larger clonotype is one base removed from it; base qualities were not supplied.

Healthy HIV-negative adults with no recently reported acute infections or vaccinations were included as donors. Only Caucasian adults living in Nashville, Tennessee, USA were represented among the donors. In the unsorted samples, tens of millions of PBMCs were counted, and genomic DNA was extracted using the QIAamp DNA Blood Mini kit. Blood was collected by leukapheresis, and PBMCs were isolated by Ficoll-Histopaque density gradient centrifugation and then cryopreserved in liquid nitrogen vapor phase. Sequences were obtained from PBMCs. The TCR was taken from a woman aged 40 to 50 in good health. Some clones in this sample may be carry-over from other donors' samples.

The DNA sequence is TGTGCCAGCAGTCGCACAGAGTACGAGCAGTACTTC. Its protein is CASSRTEYEQYF. The chain joins TRBV6-6 to TRBJ2-7; a confident D gene designation cannot be given. Inclusive of the bounding cysteine and phenylalanine, the CDR3 is 12 residues long. Only the CDR3 portion is preserved as DNA: 36 bases, with reading frame beginning at the first base. CDR1 and CDR2, per the germline V gene (reference sequence), are MNHNY and SVGAGI. V sheds 5 bases and J sheds 4 bases, leaving 9 bases between their ends.